The clone carrying this T cell receptor beta chain was seen once. Its antigen is undetermined. A much larger clone is a single base away; this may be a read error. It was into CD45RA+ naive and CD45RA-negative memory subsets that the CD4+ cells were split. Trimming stripped 5 bases from V and 0 bases from J, with 3 bases between. The length of the CDR3 is 12 residues. Germline V gives CDR1 SGHTA, CDR2 FQGNSA. The assay was immunoSEQ multiplex PCR, and TCRdb's table has in-frame clones only and misses some. The sample carries under 750,000 clones, roughly 72% recorded once. The data are from a study of shared clonotypes between healthy human individuals. General study results and limits: The study drew on few donors, limiting represented genetic and exposure-history diversity.

The sequence was obtained from a woman aged 25 to 39 in good health. The rearrangement joins TRBV7-2 to TRBJ2-3, with no clear D. The sequenced material came from memory CD4+ T cells sorted from blood. Subset described: CD45RA-negative fraction. The CDR3: CASSTSTDTQYF. CDR3 nucleotides: TGTGCCAGCAGCACTAGCACAGATACGCAGTATTTT.